A selection of T cell receptor beta chains follows, all from one sample in a study of blood T cell repertoires in COVID-19. Assay used: immunoSEQ multiplex PCR; TCRdb lists only in-frame clones, some missing. Seen here are about 150,000 clones, roughly 80% observed once, and the top ten hold roughly 8.7%. The sample was peripheral blood. These receptors were obtained from a man between 50 and 59 years old with active or convalescent COVID-19. CDR3s include the opening cysteine and the closing phenylalanine or tryptophan. D genes are given only for firm matches. Size is omitted from some rows. Given values are once, few, many or a class for expanded clones.

clone size	CDR3 length	V gene	D gene	J gene	CDR3 protein	CDR3 DNA
-	14	TRBV2	-	TRBJ1-1	CASSVLDMNTEAFF	TGTGCCAGCAGTGTATTAGACATGAACACTGAAGCTTTCTTT
few	14	TRBV6-5	-	TRBJ2-3	CASSYRGGGDTQYF	TGTGCCAGCAGTTACCGGGGCGGAGGGGATACGCAGTATTTT
-	15	TRBV5-4	-	TRBJ2-3	CASTPPGGSTDTQYF	TGTGCCAGCACCCCCCCTGGCGGTAGCACAGATACGCAGTATTTT
-	15	TRBV2	-	TRBJ2-3	CATELAGLSTDTQYF	TGTGCCACCGAACTGGCGGGCCTTAGCACAGATACGCAGTATTTT
once	13	TRBV18	-	TRBJ2-2	CASSPLNTGELFF	TGTGCCAGCTCACCCTTAAACACCGGGGAGCTGTTTTTT
-	15	TRBV14	TRBD2	TRBJ2-1	CASSQLAGGKDEQFF	TGTGCCAGCAGCCAACTAGCGGGAGGTAAAGATGAGCAGTTCTTC
once	13	TRBV6-5	TRBD1	TRBJ1-5	CASQLSGGQPQHF	TGTGCCAGCCAACTATCAGGGGGCCAGCCCCAGCATTTT
-	15	TRBV4-2	-	TRBJ1-5	CASSQVSRGDQPQHF	TGTGCCAGCAGCCAGGTATCCAGGGGTGATCAGCCCCAGCATTTT
-	15	TRBV9	TRBD2	TRBJ2-5	CASSVGREEEETQYF	TGTGCCAGCAGCGTAGGGCGGGAGGAAGAAGAGACCCAGTACTTC
once	14	TRBV29-1	-	TRBJ1-4	CSASGGATNEKLFF	TGCAGCGCTTCCGGAGGCGCAACTAATGAAAAACTGTTTTTT
-	14	TRBV19	TRBD2	TRBJ2-7	CASSQLAGAYEQYF	TGTGCCAGTAGTCAACTAGCGGGGGCCTACGAGCAGTACTTC
-	10	TRBV20-1	-	TRBJ2-7	CSASSYEQYF	TGCAGTGCCAGCTCCTACGAGCAGTACTTC
-	16	TRBV7-6	-	TRBJ2-1	CASSQPLGAGYNEQFF	TGTGCCAGCAGCCAACCATTGGGGGCAGGCTACAATGAGCAGTTCTTC
-	15	TRBV5-1	TRBD2	TRBJ2-1	CASSLLAAWGNEQFF	TGCGCCAGCAGCCTACTAGCGGCTTGGGGGAATGAGCAGTTCTTC
-	13	TRBV10-3	-	TRBJ1-1	CAISEQVNTEAFF	TGTGCCATCAGTGAACAGGTGAACACTGAAGCTTTCTTT
-	15	TRBV28	-	TRBJ1-1	CASTPGGPMNTEAFF	TGTGCCAGCACTCCGGGGGGCCCAATGAACACTGAAGCTTTCTTT
-	16	TRBV27	-	TRBJ1-5	CASSSLVGSLHQPQHF	TGTGCCAGCAGTTCCCTTGTAGGGAGTCTGCACCAGCCCCAGCATTTT
-	14	TRBV28	-	TRBJ1-2	CASSLIRARYGYTF	TGTGCCAGCAGTTTAATCAGGGCCCGCTATGGCTACACCTTC
-	15	TRBV10-3	-	TRBJ2-3	CAISESAGEADTQYF	TGTGCCATCAGTGAGTCGGCGGGTGAGGCAGATACGCAGTATTTT
-	17	TRBV18	TRBD2	TRBJ2-3	CASSPRPFSGSTDTQYF	TGTGCCAGCTCACCCCGGCCCTTTAGCGGGAGCACAGATACGCAGTATTTT
-	14	TRBV18	-	TRBJ1-2	CASSPDPGNYGYTF	TGTGCCAGCTCACCAGATCCAGGGAACTATGGCTACACCTTC
-	13	TRBV5-8	TRBD1	TRBJ2-7	CASSRTGSYEQYF	TGTGCCAGCAGCCGGACAGGGTCCTACGAGCAGTACTTC
-	15	TRBV5-1	-	TRBJ1-4	CASSLTGMANEKLFF	TGCGCCAGCAGCTTGACAGGGATGGCTAATGAAAAACTGTTTTTT
few	14	TRBV7-9	TRBD1	TRBJ1-1	CASRPSDRVTEAFF	TGTGCCAGCAGACCCAGTGACAGGGTCACTGAAGCTTTCTTT
few	15	TRBV5-1	-	TRBJ1-1	CASSLSGLSHTEAFF	TGCGCCAGCAGCTTGTCGGGGTTGTCGCACACTGAAGCTTTCTTT
-	14	TRBV28	TRBD1	TRBJ1-1	CASRRQGANTEAFF	TGTGCCAGCAGAAGACAGGGGGCGAACACTGAAGCTTTCTTT
once	14	TRBV29-1	TRBD2	TRBJ2-3	CSVGGGLSTDTQYF	TGCAGCGTTGGGGGGGGACTGAGCACAGATACGCAGTATTTT
-	15	TRBV5-8	TRBD1	TRBJ2-7	CASSLEGTGPYEQYF	TGTGCCAGCAGCTTGGAAGGGACAGGGCCCTACGAGCAGTACTTC